The next 4 T cell receptor beta chains were all read from a single sample in a study of cytomegalovirus exposure and HLA in healthy donors. PCR was performed using 60 Vbeta and 13 Jbeta primers. This table comes from immunoSEQ multiplex PCR, and its TCRdb copy is limited to in-frame clones, with some not included. Seen here are 18,000 or so clones, about 77% observed once, and the top ten hold 3.7%. Sequenced material: PBMCs. The receptor source for this set is a man younger than 35 in good health and CMV-seronegative.

The chain employs TRBV15 and TRBJ1-5; D ambiguous. There are 13 residues in the CDR3. V was trimmed by 2 bases and J by 5 bases, leaving 7 bases between them. Germline V gene lookup returns CDR1 LNHNV and CDR2 YYDKDF (reference sequence). Written as DNA, the CDR3 is TGTGCCACCAGCAGATCGGGTGATCAGCCCCAGCATTTT. Residues: CATSRSGDQPQHF.

This clone was picked up a small number of times. The chain combines TRBV2 with TRBJ1-2; TRBD1 agrees at 9 bases. CDR1 SNHLY and CDR2 FYNNEI come from the germline V gene. J was trimmed by 2 bases and V by 1 base; bases with no gene match: 5. The CDR3 is 16 amino acids. The CDR3 loop is CASSEGLGQGNYGYTF. CDR3 coding DNA: TGTGCCAGCAGTGAAGGTTTGGGACAGGGAAACTATGGCTACACCTTC.

By its share, this clone is large. The rearrangement uses TRBV2 and TRBJ2-7; 15 nucleotides match TRBD2. The length of the CDR3 is 17 residues. The trim removed 9 bases at V and 1 base at J, leaving 10 bases unmatched. The V gene's germline CDR1 is SNHLY and CDR2 FYNNEI. The CDR3 sequence is CASDGLAGGPGSYEQYF. The DNA of the CDR3 is TGTGCCAGTGACGGACTAGCGGGAGGGCCAGGGTCCTACGAGCAGTACTTC.

This clone came up once. The V gene is TRBV14, the J gene TRBJ2-2, with D uncertain. Germline CDR1 SGHDN, CDR2 FVKESK. The CDR3 loop spans 14 amino acids. V dropped 0 bases and J dropped 6 bases, with 8 bases sitting between them. The CDR3 nucleotides are TGTGCCAGCAGCCAAGATCTATGGTCCGGGGAGCTGTTTTTT. Translation gives CASSQDLWSGELFF. The full variable domain, its missing parts supplied by reference TRBV14 and TRBJ2-2, is EAGVTQFPSHSVIEKGQTVTLRCDPISGHDNLYWYRRVMGKEIKFLLHFVKESKQDESGMPNNRFLAERTGGTYSTLKVQPAELEDSGVYFCASSQDLWSGELFFGEGSRLTVL.